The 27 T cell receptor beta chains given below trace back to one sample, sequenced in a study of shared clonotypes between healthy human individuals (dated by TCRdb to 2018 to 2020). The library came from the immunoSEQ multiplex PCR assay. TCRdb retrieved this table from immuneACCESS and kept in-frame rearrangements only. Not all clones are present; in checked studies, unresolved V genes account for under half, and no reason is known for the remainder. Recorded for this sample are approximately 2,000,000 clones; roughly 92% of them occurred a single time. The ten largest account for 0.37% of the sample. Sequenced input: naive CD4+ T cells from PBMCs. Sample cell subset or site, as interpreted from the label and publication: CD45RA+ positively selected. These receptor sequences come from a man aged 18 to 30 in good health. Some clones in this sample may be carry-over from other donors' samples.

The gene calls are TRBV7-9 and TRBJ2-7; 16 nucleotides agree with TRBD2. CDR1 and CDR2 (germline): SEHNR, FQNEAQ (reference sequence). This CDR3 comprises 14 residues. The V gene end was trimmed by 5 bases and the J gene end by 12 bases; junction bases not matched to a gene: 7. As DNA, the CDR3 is TGTGCCAGCAGCCTCGGGACTAGCGGGAGGGCCCGGTACTTC. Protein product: CASSLGTSGRARYF.

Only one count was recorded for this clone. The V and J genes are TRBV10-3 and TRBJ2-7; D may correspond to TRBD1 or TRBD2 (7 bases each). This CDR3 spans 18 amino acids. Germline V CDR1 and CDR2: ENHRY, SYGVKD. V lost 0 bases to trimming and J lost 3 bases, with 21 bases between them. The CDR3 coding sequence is TGTGCCATCAGTGAGTCCCAGGGGGGGGCAGACAAGTTCTACGAGCAGTACTTC. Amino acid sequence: CAISESQGGADKFYEQYF.

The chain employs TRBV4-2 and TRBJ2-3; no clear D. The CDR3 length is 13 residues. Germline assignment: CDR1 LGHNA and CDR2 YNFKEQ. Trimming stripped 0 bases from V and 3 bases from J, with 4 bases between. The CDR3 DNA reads TGTGCCAGCAGCCAAGAACAAACAGATACGCAGTATTTT. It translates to CASSQEQTDTQYF.

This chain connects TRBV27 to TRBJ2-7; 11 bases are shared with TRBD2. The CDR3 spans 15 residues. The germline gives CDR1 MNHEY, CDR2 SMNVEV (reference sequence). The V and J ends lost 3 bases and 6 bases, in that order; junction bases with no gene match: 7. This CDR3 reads CASSFGGLAVIEQYF. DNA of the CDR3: TGTGCCAGCAGTTTTGGGGGACTAGCGGTTATCGAGCAGTACTTC.

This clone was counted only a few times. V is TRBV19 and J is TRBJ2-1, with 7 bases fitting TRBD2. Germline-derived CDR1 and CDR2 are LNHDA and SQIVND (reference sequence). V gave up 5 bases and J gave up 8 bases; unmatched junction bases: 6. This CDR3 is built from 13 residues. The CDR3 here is CASSRAGWDEQFF. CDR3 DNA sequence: TGTGCCAGTAGTCGAGCGGGATGGGATGAGCAGTTCTTC.

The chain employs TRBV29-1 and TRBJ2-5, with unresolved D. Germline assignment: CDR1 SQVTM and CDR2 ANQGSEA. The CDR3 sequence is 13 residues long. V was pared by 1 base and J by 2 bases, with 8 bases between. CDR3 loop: CSVEVQIQETQYF. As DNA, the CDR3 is TGCAGCGTTGAAGTACAGATACAAGAGACCCAGTACTTC.

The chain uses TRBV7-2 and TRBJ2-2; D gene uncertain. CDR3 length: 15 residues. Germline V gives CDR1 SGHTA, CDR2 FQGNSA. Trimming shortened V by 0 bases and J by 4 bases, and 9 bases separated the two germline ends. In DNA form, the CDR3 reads TGTGCCAGCAGCTTAGCGGACCGATTCACCGGGGAGCTGTTTTTT. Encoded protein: CASSLADRFTGELFF.

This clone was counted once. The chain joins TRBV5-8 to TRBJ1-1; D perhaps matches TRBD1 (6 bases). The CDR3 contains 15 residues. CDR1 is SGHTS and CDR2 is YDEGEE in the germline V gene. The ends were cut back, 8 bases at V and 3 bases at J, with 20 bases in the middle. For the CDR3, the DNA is TGTGCCAGGCGACAGGCCTTTAATTGGGACACTGAAGCTTTCTTT. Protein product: CARRQAFNWDTEAFF. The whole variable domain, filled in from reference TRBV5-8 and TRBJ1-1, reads EAGVTQSPTHLIKTRGQQATLRCSPISGHTSVYWYQQALGLGLQFLLWYDEGEERNRGNFPPRFSGRQFPNYSSELNVNALELEDSALYLCARRQAFNWDTEAFFGQGTRLTVV.

The CDR3 here is CAGGDRVSYEQYF. The CDR3 coding sequence is TGTGCCGGTGGGGACAGGGTCTCCTACGAGCAGTACTTC. The chain employs TRBV2 and TRBJ2-7, with 9 bases lining up with TRBD1. This CDR3 contains 13 residues. The ends lost 11 bases at V and 0 bases at J; junction bases unmatched: 5. Germline CDR1 is SNHLY and CDR2 is FYNNEI.

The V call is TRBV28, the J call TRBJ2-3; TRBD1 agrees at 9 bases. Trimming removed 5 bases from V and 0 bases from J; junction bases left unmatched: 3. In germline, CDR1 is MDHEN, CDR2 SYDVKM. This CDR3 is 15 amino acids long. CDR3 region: CASSAGTGSTDTQYF. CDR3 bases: TGTGCCAGCAGTGCGGGGACAGGGAGCACAGATACGCAGTATTTT.

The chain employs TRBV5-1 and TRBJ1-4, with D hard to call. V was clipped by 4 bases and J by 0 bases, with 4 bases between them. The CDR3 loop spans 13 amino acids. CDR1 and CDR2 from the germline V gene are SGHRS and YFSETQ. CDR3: CASSTATNEKLFF. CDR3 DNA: TGCGCCAGCAGCACTGCAACTAATGAAAAACTGTTTTTT.

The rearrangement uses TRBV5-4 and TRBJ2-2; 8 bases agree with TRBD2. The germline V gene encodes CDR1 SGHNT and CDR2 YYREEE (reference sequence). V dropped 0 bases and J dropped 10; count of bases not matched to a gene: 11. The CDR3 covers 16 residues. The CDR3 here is CASSLAGTGGYKELFF. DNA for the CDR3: TGTGCCAGCAGCTTGGCAGGGACGGGAGGGTACAAGGAGCTGTTTTTT.

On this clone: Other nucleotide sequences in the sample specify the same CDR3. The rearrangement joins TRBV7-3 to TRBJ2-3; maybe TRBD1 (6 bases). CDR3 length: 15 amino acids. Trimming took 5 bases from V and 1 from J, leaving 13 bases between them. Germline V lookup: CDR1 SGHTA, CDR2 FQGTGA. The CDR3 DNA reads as TGTGCCAGCAGCCCCCCAGGGGCGGGCACAGATACGCAGTATTTT. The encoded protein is CASSPPGAGTDTQYF.

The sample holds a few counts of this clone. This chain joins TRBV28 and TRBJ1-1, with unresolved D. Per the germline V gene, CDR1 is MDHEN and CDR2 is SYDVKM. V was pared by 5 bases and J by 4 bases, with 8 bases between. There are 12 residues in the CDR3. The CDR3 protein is CASSPRFTEAFF. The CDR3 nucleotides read TGTGCCAGCAGTCCTCGGTTCACTGAAGCTTTCTTT.

CDR3 nucleotide sequence: TGTGCCAGCAGCCCATTCGGGAACCTCTCTGGAAACACCATATATTTT. This translates into CASSPFGNLSGNTIYF. The chain carries TRBV14 and TRBJ1-3, with unresolved D. Germline-derived CDR1 and CDR2 are SGHDN and FVKESK. This CDR3 has 16 amino acids. Trimming took off 4 bases at V and 0 bases at J, with 13 bases between the two ends.

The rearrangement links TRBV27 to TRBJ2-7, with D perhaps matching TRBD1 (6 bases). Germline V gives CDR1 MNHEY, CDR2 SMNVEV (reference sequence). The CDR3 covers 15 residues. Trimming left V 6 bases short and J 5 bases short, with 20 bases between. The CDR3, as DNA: TGTGCCAGCAGCCTCCGGGACACCATATTGGACGAGCAGTACTTC. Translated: CASSLRDTILDEQYF.

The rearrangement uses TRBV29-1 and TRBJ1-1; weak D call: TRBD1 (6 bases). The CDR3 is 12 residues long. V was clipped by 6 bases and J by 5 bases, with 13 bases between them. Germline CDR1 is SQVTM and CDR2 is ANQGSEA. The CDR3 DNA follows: TGCAGCGTGACACAGGGAAGGACTGAAGCTTTCTTT. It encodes CSVTQGRTEAFF.

The CDR3 DNA reads TGTGCCAGCAGTGTGGCCACCGGGGAGCTGTTTTTT. The encoded protein is CASSVATGELFF. The gene calls are TRBV2 and TRBJ2-2; D is ambiguous. The germline V and J ends were trimmed by 4 bases and 4 bases, with 4 bases remaining between them. CDR1 is SNHLY, CDR2 FYNNEI, per germline. The CDR3 has 12 amino acids.

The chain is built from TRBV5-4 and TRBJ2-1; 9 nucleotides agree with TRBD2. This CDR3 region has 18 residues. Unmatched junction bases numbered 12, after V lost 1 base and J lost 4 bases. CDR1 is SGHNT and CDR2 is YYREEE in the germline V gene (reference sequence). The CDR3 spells CASSLRGTREGRYNEQFF. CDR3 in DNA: TGTGCCAGCAGCTTGAGAGGGACGCGGGAGGGCCGGTACAATGAGCAGTTCTTC.

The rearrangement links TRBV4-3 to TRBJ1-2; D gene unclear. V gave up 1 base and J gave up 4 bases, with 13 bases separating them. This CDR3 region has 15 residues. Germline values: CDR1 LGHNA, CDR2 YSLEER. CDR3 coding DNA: TGCGCCAGCAGCCAAGCACTCGACGGAACCTATGGCTACACCTTC. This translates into CASSQALDGTYGYTF.

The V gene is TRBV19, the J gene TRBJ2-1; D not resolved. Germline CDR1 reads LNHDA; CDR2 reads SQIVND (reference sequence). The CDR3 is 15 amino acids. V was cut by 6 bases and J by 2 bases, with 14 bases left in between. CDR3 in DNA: TGTGCCAGTAGCCCTTCGACGGCCCCCTACAATGAGCAGTTCTTC. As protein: CASSPSTAPYNEQFF. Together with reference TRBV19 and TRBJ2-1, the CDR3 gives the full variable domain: DGGITQSPKYLFRKEGQNVTLSCEQNLNHDAMYWYRQDPGQGLRLIYYSQIVNDFQKGDIAEGYSVSREKKESFPLTVTSAQKNPTAFYLCASSPSTAPYNEQFFGPGTRLTVL.

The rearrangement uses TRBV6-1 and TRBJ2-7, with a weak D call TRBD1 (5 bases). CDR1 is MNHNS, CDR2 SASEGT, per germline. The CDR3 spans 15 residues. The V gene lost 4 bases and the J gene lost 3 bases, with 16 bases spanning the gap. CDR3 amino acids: CASSVYTVGLYEQYF. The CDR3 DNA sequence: TGTGCCAGCAGTGTTTATACCGTGGGGCTCTACGAGCAGTACTTC.

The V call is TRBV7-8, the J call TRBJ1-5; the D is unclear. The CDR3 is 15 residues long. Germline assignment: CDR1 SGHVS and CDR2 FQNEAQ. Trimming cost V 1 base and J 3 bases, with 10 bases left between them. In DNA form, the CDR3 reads TGTGCCAGCAGCTTAGAGGGCGTAGCCAATCAGCCCCAGCATTTT. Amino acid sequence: CASSLEGVANQPQHF.

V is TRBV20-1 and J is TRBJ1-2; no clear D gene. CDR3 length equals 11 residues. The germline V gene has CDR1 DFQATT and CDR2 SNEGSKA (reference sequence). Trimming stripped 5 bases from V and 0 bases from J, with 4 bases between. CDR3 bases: TGCAGTGCTCACTCTAACTATGGCTACACCTTC. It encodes CSAHSNYGYTF.

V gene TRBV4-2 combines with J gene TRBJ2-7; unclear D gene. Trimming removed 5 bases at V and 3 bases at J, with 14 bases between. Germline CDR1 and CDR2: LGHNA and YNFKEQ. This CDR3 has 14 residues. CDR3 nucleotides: TGTGCCAGCAGCTTCGGACCCTTAAACTACGAGCAGTACTTC. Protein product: CASSFGPLNYEQYF.

The CDR3 protein is CASSRKSGAAYEQYF. Here the CDR3 DNA reads TGTGCCAGCAGCCGCAAATCCGGGGCCGCCTACGAGCAGTACTTC. V and J are TRBV7-3 and TRBJ2-7; D possibly matches TRBD1 or TRBD2 (5 bases each). The length of the CDR3 is 15 residues. In germline, CDR1 is SGHTA, CDR2 FQGTGA. V dropped 5 bases and J dropped 2 bases, with 16 bases sitting between them. The full variable domain, in which reference TRBV7-3 and TRBJ2-7 provide the parts outside the CDR3, is GAGVSQTPSNKVTEKGKYVELRCDPISGHTALYWYRQSLGQGPEFLIYFQGTGAADDSGLPNDRFFAVRPEGSVSTLKIQRTERGDSAVYLCASSRKSGAAYEQYFGPGTRLTVT.

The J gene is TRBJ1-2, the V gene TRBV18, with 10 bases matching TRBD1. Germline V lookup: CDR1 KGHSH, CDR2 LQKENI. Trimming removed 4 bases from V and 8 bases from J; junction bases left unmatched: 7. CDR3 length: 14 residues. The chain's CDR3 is CASSLSTGGEGYTF. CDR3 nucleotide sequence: TGTGCCAGCTCACTTTCGACAGGGGGCGAGGGCTACACCTTC.